This T cell receptor beta chain was documented in a study of vaccination and CD4 T cells after COVID-19. Overall study context: It was a median around 100 days after diagnosis, with a range of 35 to 161, that post-COVID samples were drawn. Collection of post-vaccine samples followed dose two by a median roughly 72 days, spanning a range of 14 to 241.

Study-wide results and limits: When vaccine-specific clones from convalescent patients were examined, 304 of 307 were spike mono-reactive. In median terms, SARS-CoV-2-reactive clonotypes went from approximately 21 to 38, a nonsignificant rise.

There are 15 residues in the CDR3. Germline trimming cut 4 bases from V and 7 bases from J; bases unmatched to any gene: 8. Germline loops: CDR1 LGHNA, CDR2 YNFKEQ. One entry per CDR3 protein results from TCRdb running MiXCR on the PCR reads. Found here are more than 12,000 distinct CDR3 sequences, 69% of them singletons; the top ten hold 0.95% to 1.3%. Comment on this clonotype: Its specificity is unknown.

The genes are TRBV4-2 and TRBJ2-4; TRBD1 agrees at 9 bases. The sample in question was CD4+ T cells from blood, obtained after SARS-CoV-2 vaccination. This clonotype originated in a human donor who had recovered from COVID-19. CDR3 sequence (DNA): TGTGCCAGCAGCCCTTTGATTGACAGGGGGAACATTCAGTACTTC. It specifies CASSPLIDRGNIQYF.